This TCR beta chain was observed in a study of blood T cell repertoires in COVID-19 (dated by TCRdb to the early 2020s). Looking at the study overall: Collaborator samples came from the United States, Italy and Spain and covered acute and convalescent phases of COVID-19. The material from the prospective study consisted of cDNA or gDNA derived from T cells, B-cell-depleted T cells, or PBMCs. The dataset comprised deeply sampled blood TCRbeta repertoires from subjects exposed to, actively infected with, or recovered from COVID-19. The repertoires were released in a freely available public database meant as a resource for research on the immune response to SARS-CoV-2. Samples were obtained from the ongoing ImmuneRACE study (first 160 participants) and from roughly 1,300 subjects provided by 6 global collaborators. Nearly every sample came with metadata listing a de-identified subject ID, COVID-19 status, age in years and sex. Where available, HLA class I and class II types were obtained from metadata supplied by the sample provider rather than from assay-based typing.

At one collaborating source in Seattle, patients were enrolled during active infection and were followed longitudinally through the course of disease. Collaborating institutions collected whole blood in K2EDTA tubes following their own protocols. For TCRbeta analysis, collaborators shipped samples as frozen whole blood, isolated PBMCs, or DNA extracted from either of those sample types. The investigation overall reported the following: Clinical and demographic metadata were provided uncurated, with the amount varying by source and participant.

TCRbeta CDR3 regions were amplified from genomic DNA using the immunoSEQ Assay, a bias-controlled multiplex PCR. Per the authors' processing: Nucleated cell counts per sample were estimated from amplification of reference gene primers within the assay. To quantify the absolute abundance of each unique TCRbeta CDR3 rearrangement, sequence reads were collapsed and filtered. For each sample, productive Simpson clonality was calculated as the square root of Simpson's diversity index across productive rearrangements. Imported from immuneACCESS, the table was reduced by TCRdb to in-frame sequences with V and J called. These copies leave out some clones; in studies compared against another copy, an unresolved V gene accounts for under half, and the cause of the remainder is not known. V and J calls and clone size are as listed in that table; D and trimming were resolved from the DNA. Recorded for this sample are a few hundred thousand clones; around 92% of them occurred a single time. The top ten clones comprise about 3% of the sample.

On this clone itself: Its antigen remains undetermined. Nothing much larger sits one base from this clone, and base qualities are not available.

The CDR3 measures 17 amino acids from cysteine to phenylalanine. The only DNA kept is the CDR3, 51 bases in frame from the first base. CDR1 and CDR2 (MNHEY, SMNVEV) derive from the germline V gene (reference sequence). The V end gives up 4 bases and the J end 2 bases, leaving 9 bases in the junction not matched to a gene. Rearrangement joined TRBV27 to TRBJ1-1; TRBD1 agrees with 11 junctional bases. The receptor was derived from a woman aged 25 to 45 with COVID-19, enrolled during active disease. Sequenced material: peripheral blood. The CDR3 loop reads CASSSRDRGIFNTEAFF. The nucleotides are TGTGCCAGCAGTTCCCGGGACAGGGGGATTTTTAACACTGAAGCTTTCTTT.